Presented here are 10 T cell receptor beta chains from one specimen sequenced in a study of regulatory T cells in long-lasting Graves disease. Sample time point: persistent/refractory GD, antithyroid drugs over 5 years with positive TRAb. The TCR library was made from RNA extracted from PBMCs. Through Arm-PCR of CDR3 regions and iRepertoire HTBI primers, TCR beta libraries were built. MiXCR, applied by TCRdb to the multiplex PCR reads, yields one record per CDR3 protein. Here the sample spans over 650,000 distinct CDR3 sequences, about 32% being singletons. Sequences were derived from peripheral blood mononuclear cells (PBMCs), sampled when the disease was refractory, from a patient treated with antithyroid drugs. The receptors come from a female donor with Graves disease.

The CDR3 loop is CASSLLTVSNQPQHF. DNA for the CDR3: TGTGCCAGCAGCCTGCTGACAGTCTCTAATCAGCCCCAGCATTTT. V is TRBV28 and J is TRBJ1-5, with D perhaps matching TRBD1 (5 bases). The CDR3 covers 15 residues. V lost 6 bases and J lost 4, with 16 bases in between. Germline assignment: CDR1 MDHEN and CDR2 SYDVKM.

The chain uses TRBV19 and TRBJ1-2; no definite D call. Trimming took off 6 bases at V and 7 bases at J, with 21 bases between the two ends. CDR1 LNHDA and CDR2 SQIVND come from the germline V gene (reference sequence). This CDR3 comprises 15 residues. CDR3 protein: CASSPGVGLPRGYTF. The CDR3 coding sequence is TGTGCCAGTAGCCCGGGAGTGGGATTACCTCGTGGCTACACCTTC.

The table lists this clonotype with a few counts. This chain uses TRBV9 with TRBJ1-2; TRBD1 matches 8 bases. V lost 2 bases, J lost 0 bases, and 3 bases stayed unmatched. Germline V CDR1 and CDR2: SGDLS, YYNGEE. The CDR3 runs 15 residues. The CDR3: CASSVTGEANYGYTF. For the CDR3, the DNA is TGTGCCAGCAGCGTGACAGGGGAAGCTAACTATGGCTACACCTTC.

The chain carries TRBV7-6 and TRBJ2-1; perhaps TRBD1 as D (6 bases). The V end lost 4 bases, the J end lost 0 bases, and 22 bases lay between the germline ends. The CDR3 extends over 19 amino acids. Germline values: CDR1 SGHVS, CDR2 FNYEAQ. Here the CDR3 reads CASSWDNRVDFSSYNEQFF. The CDR3 DNA follows: TGTGCCAGCAGCTGGGACAACCGAGTAGATTTCAGCTCCTACAATGAGCAGTTCTTC.

V gene TRBV6-1 combines with J gene TRBJ2-7, with 7 positions matching TRBD1. This CDR3 has 18 residues. J was trimmed by 7 bases and V by 2 bases; bases with no gene match: 20. Germline-derived CDR1 and CDR2 are MNHNS and SASEGT. In nucleotides, the CDR3 is TGTGCCAGCAGTGAACCCCCGAGGCTCGACAGGGCCCACTATGAGCAGTACTTC. Residues: CASSEPPRLDRAHYEQYF.

For this clonotype: A much more abundant neighbour one base away suggests this may be a read error. The chain links TRBV6-9 to TRBJ2-7, with 8 bases fitting TRBD1. Germline assignment: CDR1 MNHGY and CDR2 SVAAGI. The CDR3 length is 14 residues. The CDR3 nucleotides read TGTGCCGGCAGTTACCAGGACAGGGTGGAAGAGCAGTACTTC. Translation: CAGSYQDRVEEQYF.

This chain connects TRBV19 to TRBJ2-7, with TRBD2 matching 10 bases. The CDR3 consists of 14 residues. With V trimmed by 5 bases and J by 7 bases, 8 bases remained unmatched. CDR1 and CDR2 from the germline V gene are LNHDA and SQIVND (reference sequence). The CDR3 region is CASSQSGRAGEQYF. CDR3 sequence (DNA): TGTGCCAGTAGTCAAAGCGGGAGGGCCGGTGAGCAGTACTTC.

J is TRBJ1-5 and V is TRBV19, with 8 bases identical to TRBD1. Germline assignment: CDR1 LNHDA and CDR2 SQIVND (reference sequence). J lost 3 bases, V lost 3 bases, and 4 bases had no gene match. This CDR3 has 15 amino acids. CDR3 nucleotide sequence: TGTGCCAGTAGTATCGACAGGGGTACCAATCAGCCCCAGCATTTT. This encodes CASSIDRGTNQPQHF.

This clonotype was counted between two and nine times. The chain combines TRBV7-2 with TRBJ1-1; TRBD1 aligns across 9 bases. Germline V gene data show CDR1 as SGHTA and CDR2 as FQGNSA. The CDR3 contains 14 residues. V was pared by 5 bases and J by 6 bases, with 7 bases of the junction left unmatched. CDR3 residues: CASSTTGGASEAFF. CDR3 in DNA: TGTGCCAGCAGCACCACAGGGGGCGCTTCTGAAGCTTTCTTT.

This sequence joins TRBV11-3 and TRBJ2-7, with TRBD2 matching 10 bases. Germline trimming cut 2 bases from V and 3 bases from J; bases unmatched to any gene: 4. Germline CDR1 reads SGHNT; CDR2 reads YENEEA. The CDR3 has 15 amino acids. The CDR3 loop is CASSLRSSGSYEQYF. For the CDR3, the DNA is TGTGCCAGCAGCTTACGGTCTAGCGGGAGCTACGAGCAGTACTTC. Full variable domain (remainder filled in from reference TRBV11-3 and TRBJ2-7): EAGVVQSPRYKIIEKKQPVAFWCNPISGHNTLYWYLQNLGQGPELLIRYENEEAVDDSQLPKDRFSAERLKGVDSTLKIQPAELGDSAVYLCASSLRSSGSYEQYFGPGTRLTVT.